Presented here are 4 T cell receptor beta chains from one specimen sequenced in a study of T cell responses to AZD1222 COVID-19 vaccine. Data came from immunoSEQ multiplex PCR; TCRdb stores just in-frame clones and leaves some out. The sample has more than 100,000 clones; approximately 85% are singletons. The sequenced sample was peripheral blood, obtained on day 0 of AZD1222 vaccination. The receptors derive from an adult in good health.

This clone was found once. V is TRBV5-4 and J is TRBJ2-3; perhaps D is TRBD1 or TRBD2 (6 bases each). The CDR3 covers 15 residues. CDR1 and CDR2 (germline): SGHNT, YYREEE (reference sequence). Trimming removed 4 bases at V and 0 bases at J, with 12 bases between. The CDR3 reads CASSPQGTSTDTQYF. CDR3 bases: TGTGCCAGCAGCCCCCAGGGGACTAGCACAGATACGCAGTATTTT.

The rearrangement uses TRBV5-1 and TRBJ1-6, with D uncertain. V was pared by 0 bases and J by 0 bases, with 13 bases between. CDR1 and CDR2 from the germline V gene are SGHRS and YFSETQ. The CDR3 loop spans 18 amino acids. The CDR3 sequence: CASSLGVAQRSYNSPLHF. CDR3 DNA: TGCGCCAGCAGCTTGGGGGTAGCCCAACGCTCCTATAATTCACCCCTCCACTTT.

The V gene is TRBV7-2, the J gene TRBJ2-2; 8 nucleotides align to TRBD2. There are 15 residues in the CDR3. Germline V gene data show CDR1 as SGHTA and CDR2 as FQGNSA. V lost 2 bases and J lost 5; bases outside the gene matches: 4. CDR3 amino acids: CASSLISSGTGELFF. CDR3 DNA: TGTGCCAGCAGCTTAATTTCTAGCGGGACCGGGGAGCTGTTTTTT.

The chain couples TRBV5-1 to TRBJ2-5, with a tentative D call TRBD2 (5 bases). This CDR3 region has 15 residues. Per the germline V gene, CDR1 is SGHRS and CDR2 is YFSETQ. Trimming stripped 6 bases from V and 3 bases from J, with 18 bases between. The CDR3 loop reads CASIPGVSVEETQYF. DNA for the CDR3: TGCGCCAGCATCCCCGGAGTTAGCGTAGAAGAGACCCAGTACTTC.